These 30 T cell receptor beta chains were sequenced from one sample in a study of monozygotic twins with cystic fibrosis. Sequenced by immunoSEQ multiplex PCR; TCRdb stores in-frame clones only, minus some. The sample carries roughly 28,000 clones, around four fifths recorded once. The sample comprised blood. These receptors all come from a girl aged 2 to 9 with cystic fibrosis.

The chain is built from TRBV7-9 and TRBJ2-1; TRBD1 or TRBD2 may be the D gene (5 bases each). Germline V gives CDR1 SEHNR, CDR2 FQNEAQ (reference sequence). This CDR3 is built from 12 residues. Deletions cut 5 bases from V and 7 bases from J, with 9 bases between. CDR3 coding DNA: TGTGCCAGCAGCACCGAGGGGAATGAGCAGTTCTTC. This translates into CASSTEGNEQFF.

The CDR3 DNA reads TGTGCCAGCAGCCAAGATCTCGGGCTCGGGGTCAGGGGAGAGACCCAGTACTTC. It yields the protein CASSQDLGLGVRGETQYF. The V call is TRBV14, the J call TRBJ2-5; D is possibly TRBD1 (6 bases). CDR3 length: 18 amino acids. Trimming took off 0 bases at V and 4 bases at J, with 21 bases between the two ends. Germline V gene sequence: CDR1 SGHDN, CDR2 FVKESK.

V is TRBV30 and J is TRBJ1-2; D is uncertain. V lost 0 bases, J lost 0 bases, and 8 bases lay in between. The CDR3 contains 14 residues. Germline lookup yields CDR1 GTSNPN and CDR2 SVGIG (reference sequence). In DNA, the CDR3 is TGTGCCTGGAGTGTTAGCGGAGCTAACTATGGCTACACCTTC. Translating gives CAWSVSGANYGYTF. Filled out from reference TRBV30 and TRBJ1-2, the complete variable domain reads SQTIHQWPATLVQPVGSPLSLECTVEGTSNPNLYWYRQAAGRGLQLLFYSVGIGQISSEVPQNLSASRPQDRQFILSSKKLLLSDSGFYLCAWSVSGANYGYTFGSGTRLTVV.

J is TRBJ2-2 and V is TRBV27; D unresolved. V lost 6 bases and J lost 5, with 13 bases in between. This CDR3 is 14 amino acids long. CDR1 MNHEY and CDR2 SMNVEV come from the germline V gene (reference sequence). CDR3 nucleotide sequence: TGTGCCAGCAGAGTGGAAAGAAGGACCGGGGAGCTGTTTTTT. Residues: CASRVERRTGELFF.

This sequence joins TRBV18 and TRBJ2-5, with TRBD2 matching over 7 bases. J was trimmed by 2 bases and V by 3 bases; bases with no gene match: 3. CDR1 and CDR2 (germline): KGHSH, LQKENI. The CDR3 runs to 14 residues. This CDR3 reads CASSPLAVQETQYF. The CDR3 DNA reads as TGTGCCAGCTCACCGCTAGCGGTACAAGAGACCCAGTACTTC. The whole variable domain, filled in from reference TRBV18 and TRBJ2-5, reads NAGVMQNPRHLVRRRGQEARLRCSPMKGHSHVYWYRQLPEEGLKFMVYLQKENIIDESGMPKERFSAEFPKEGPSILRIQQVVRGDSAAYFCASSPLAVQETQYFGPGTRLLVL.

The chain links TRBV9 to TRBJ2-7, with D maybe TRBD2 (5 bases). The CDR3 is 14 residues long. Trimming removed 0 bases from V and 3 bases from J, with 10 bases in between. Germline CDR1 and CDR2: SGDLS and YYNGEE. In DNA, the CDR3 is TGTGCCAGCAGCGTAGGCCCGGGAAGCTACGAGCAGTACTTC. It is translated as CASSVGPGSYEQYF.

The chain carries TRBV29-1 and TRBJ1-1; 8 positions agree with TRBD1. V lost 2 bases, J lost 4 bases, and 6 bases stayed unmatched. CDR1 and CDR2 (germline): SQVTM, ANQGSEA. The CDR3 is 14 amino acids. The CDR3 nucleotides read TGCAGCGTTGAACAGGGGGCTGGTTTCACTGAAGCTTTCTTT. The encoded protein is CSVEQGAGFTEAFF.

This chain connects TRBV4-2 to TRBJ2-7; D is unclear. Germline loops: CDR1 LGHNA, CDR2 YNFKEQ. The ends were cut back, 1 base at V and 10 bases at J, with 8 bases in the middle. The CDR3 loop spans 11 amino acids. The CDR3 loop is CASSQGAGQYF. The CDR3 DNA follows: TGTGCCAGCAGCCAAGGGGCCGGACAGTACTTC.

This clone was recorded a few times. The rearrangement joins TRBV19 to TRBJ2-7; D is uncertain. V shed 5 bases and J shed 3 bases, with 14 bases lying between them. The CDR3 runs to 14 residues. The germline gives CDR1 LNHDA, CDR2 SQIVND (reference sequence). For the CDR3, the DNA is TGTGCCAGTAGTCCCTTTGGCGCGGACTACGAGCAGTACTTC. Amino acids: CASSPFGADYEQYF.

The gene calls are TRBV5-4 and TRBJ1-2; D may be TRBD1 (5 bases). The CDR3 totals 12 residues. V gave up 9 bases and J gave up 4 bases, with 13 bases separating them. The germline V gene encodes CDR1 SGHNT and CDR2 YYREEE (reference sequence). Written as DNA, the CDR3 is TGTGCCATCACTCAGGACACCTATGGCTACACCTTC. Protein sequence: CAITQDTYGYTF.

V is TRBV28 and J is TRBJ1-2; D uncertain. CDR1 and CDR2 (germline): MDHEN, SYDVKM. Trimming shortened V by 5 bases and J by 5 bases, and 9 bases separated the two germline ends. The CDR3 has 12 amino acids. CDR3 DNA: TGTGCCAGCAGTCTTGGAGCTTATGGCTACACCTTC. Its protein is CASSLGAYGYTF.

V and J are TRBV5-8 and TRBJ2-5; D remains unclear. Germline V gives CDR1 SGHTS, CDR2 YDEGEE. Trimming took off 3 bases at V and 5 bases at J, with 14 bases between the two ends. The CDR3 runs to 14 residues. The CDR3 DNA sequence: TGTGCCAGCAGCTCTGCCCCCGGCGCGGAGACCCAGTACTTC. Translation: CASSSAPGAETQYF.

The V and J genes are TRBV12-5 and TRBJ2-7; D assignment may be TRBD1 or TRBD2 (6 bases each). Trimming stripped 5 bases from V and 5 bases from J, with 16 bases between. CDR3 length: 14 amino acids. Germline V CDR1 and CDR2: LGHNT, FRNRAP. DNA for the CDR3: TGTGCTAGTGGTCTTGGAGGGGGACTCAACGAGCAGTACTTC. Translation: CASGLGGGLNEQYF.

The V gene is TRBV30, the J gene TRBJ1-1; a possible D gene is TRBD1 (6 bases). The V end lost 4 bases, the J end lost 0 bases, and 9 bases lay between the germline ends. This CDR3 is 13 amino acids long. The germline V gene encodes CDR1 GTSNPN and CDR2 SVGIG (reference sequence). DNA of the CDR3: TGTGCCTGGACTGGACAGATGAACACTGAAGCTTTCTTT. This translates into CAWTGQMNTEAFF.

This chain connects TRBV5-1 to TRBJ1-1, with D unresolved. This CDR3 spans 16 amino acids. The germline V gene has CDR1 SGHRS and CDR2 YFSETQ. The V gene lost 0 bases and the J gene lost 2 bases, with 14 bases spanning the gap. The CDR3 DNA reads TGCGCCAGCAGCTTGGAGGCAGTAACTTCAAACACTGAAGCTTTCTTT. Its translation: CASSLEAVTSNTEAFF.

CDR3 sequence (DNA): TGTGCCAGCAGTGATTCTACTATCAATGAGCAGTTCTTC. This sequence encodes CASSDSTINEQFF. The genes are TRBV2 and TRBJ2-1; D unclear. The germline gives CDR1 SNHLY, CDR2 FYNNEI. V was shortened by 3 bases and J by 6 bases, with 9 bases between the two germline ends. There are 13 residues in the CDR3.

In its sample, this clone was seen a few times. V usage is TRBV19 and J usage is TRBJ2-3; 11 nucleotides agree with TRBD1. CDR3 length equals 17 residues. The germline V gene has CDR1 LNHDA and CDR2 SQIVND (reference sequence). Trimming took 0 bases from V and 3 from J; bases not matched to a gene: 5. The chain's CDR3 is CASSIDLWDRGTDTQYF. The DNA for the CDR3 is TGTGCCAGTAGTATAGATCTATGGGACAGGGGGACAGATACGCAGTATTTT.

The chain links TRBV5-1 to TRBJ1-1; D may be TRBD1 (6 bases). The germline CDR1 and CDR2 sequences are SGHRS and YFSETQ. The length of the CDR3 is 13 residues. The germline V and J ends were trimmed by 1 base and 11 bases, with 15 bases remaining between them. The CDR3 reads CASSLSPGAVAFF. The CDR3 DNA reads TGCGCCAGCAGCTTGTCCCCGGGGGCTGTTGCTTTCTTT.

This clone appeared once. The chain joins TRBV19 to TRBJ1-1; tentative D call: TRBD1 (5 bases). Germline V lookup: CDR1 LNHDA, CDR2 SQIVND (reference sequence). V was cut by 9 bases and J by 6 bases, with 14 bases left in between. There are 12 residues in the CDR3. CDR3 protein: CASATGLAEAFF. The CDR3, as DNA: TGTGCCAGCGCAACAGGCTTAGCTGAAGCTTTCTTT.

The CDR3 coding sequence is TGTGCCTGGAGTTATGGACAGGGGGCGGGAGATACGCAGTATTTT. Protein product: CAWSYGQGAGDTQYF. V usage is TRBV30 and J usage is TRBJ2-3; 11 nucleotides agree with TRBD1. Germline V gives CDR1 GTSNPN, CDR2 SVGIG (reference sequence). The CDR3 loop spans 15 amino acids. V trimming: 2 bases; J trimming: 5 bases; junction bases outside the gene matches: 6.

On this clone: Other nucleotide sequences from this sample produce the same CDR3. This sequence joins TRBV5-6 and TRBJ1-2; no clear D. Trimming removed 0 bases from V and 4 bases from J, with 7 bases in between. The CDR3 spans 13 residues. Germline lookup yields CDR1 SGHDT and CDR2 YYEEEE. The chain's CDR3 is CASSLGGAYGYTF. For the CDR3, the DNA is TGTGCCAGCAGCTTGGGGGGTGCCTATGGCTACACCTTC.

This clone has only one observation. The chain links TRBV18 to TRBJ2-5; 9 bases are a match to TRBD2. In germline, CDR1 is KGHSH, CDR2 LQKENI. The CDR3 is 17 amino acids. V was clipped by 2 bases and J by 2 bases; unmatched bases: 9. The CDR3 loop reads CASSPGPPAGGQETQYF. CDR3 DNA: TGTGCCAGCTCACCAGGGCCCCCGGCGGGAGGGCAAGAGACCCAGTACTTC.

V gene TRBV19 combines with J gene TRBJ2-1, with TRBD2 identical over 13 bases. The CDR3 loop spans 19 amino acids. Germline V gives CDR1 LNHDA, CDR2 SQIVND (reference sequence). V gave up 5 bases and J gave up 0 bases; unmatched junction bases: 10. The CDR3 loop is CASSHSGTSGMSSYNEQFF. Here the CDR3 DNA reads TGTGCCAGTAGTCACTCCGGGACTAGCGGGATGAGCTCCTACAATGAGCAGTTCTTC.

This chain joins TRBV5-1 and TRBJ2-1; no reliable D call. Germline lookup yields CDR1 SGHRS and CDR2 YFSETQ. Deletions cut 2 bases from V and 3 bases from J, with 6 bases between. There are 13 residues in the CDR3. CDR3 in amino acids: CASSFGDYNEQFF. The DNA for the CDR3 is TGCGCCAGCAGCTTTGGGGACTACAATGAGCAGTTCTTC.

V and J are TRBV7-8 and TRBJ1-1; D not certain. V shed 1 base and J shed 0 bases, with 9 bases lying between them. CDR1 SGHVS and CDR2 FQNEAQ come from the germline V gene. This CDR3 spans 15 amino acids. CDR3 in amino acids: CASSLGVALNTEAFF. As DNA, the CDR3 is TGTGCCAGCAGCTTAGGTGTGGCCTTGAACACTGAAGCTTTCTTT.

V gene TRBV2 combines with J gene TRBJ2-1; 9 nucleotides line up with TRBD1. The CDR3 extends over 16 amino acids. The germline V gene has CDR1 SNHLY and CDR2 FYNNEI. Trimming cost V 5 bases and J 6 bases; bases outside gene matches: 11. The CDR3 DNA sequence: TGTGCCAGCAGTTACCGGCGGGACAGGGACTCCAATGAGCAGTTCTTC. It encodes CASSYRRDRDSNEQFF. Supplemented by reference TRBV2 and TRBJ2-1, the full variable domain reads EPEVTQTPSHQVTQMGQEVILRCVPISNHLYFYWYRQILGQKVEFLVSFYNNEISEKSEIFDDQFSVERPDGSNFTLKIRSTKLEDSAMYFCASSYRRDRDSNEQFFGPGTRLTVL.

The chain couples TRBV7-9 to TRBJ1-4, with D uncertain. Germline V gives CDR1 SEHNR, CDR2 FQNEAQ (reference sequence). The CDR3 covers 12 residues. Trimming removed 5 bases from V and 8 bases from J, with 9 bases in between. The chain's CDR3 is CASSPGREKLFF. As DNA, the CDR3 is TGTGCCAGCAGCCCAGGCAGGGAAAAACTGTTTTTT.

The chain is built from TRBV11-2 and TRBJ1-2; D remains unclear. The length of the CDR3 is 12 residues. V was shortened by 6 bases and J by 3 bases, with 8 bases between the two germline ends. Germline-derived CDR1 and CDR2 are SGHAT and FQNNGV. The CDR3 DNA reads as TGTGCCAGCAGTCTTTCGGACTATGGCTACACCTTC. Amino acid sequence: CASSLSDYGYTF.

The chain uses TRBV19 and TRBJ1-5, with D unresolved. Deletions cut 7 bases from V and 4 bases from J, with 11 bases between. Germline-derived CDR1 and CDR2 are LNHDA and SQIVND (reference sequence). The CDR3 runs 13 residues. The CDR3 sequence: CASNRDLNQPQHF. The CDR3 bases are TGTGCCAGTAACCGAGACTTAAATCAGCCCCAGCATTTT.

This clone has a handful of counts. This chain links TRBV5-1 with TRBJ2-7, with 9 positions matching TRBD1. The ends lost 7 bases at V and 5 bases at J; junction bases unmatched: 4. This CDR3 is built from 12 residues. CDR1 SGHRS and CDR2 YFSETQ come from the germline V gene. CDR3 loop: CASQQGANEQYF. CDR3 DNA: TGCGCCAGCCAACAGGGGGCAAACGAGCAGTACTTC.